The sequence of this TCR beta chain was determined in a study of blood T cell repertoires in COVID-19. The data were produced by immunoSEQ multiplex PCR, yet TCRdb's version contains in-frame clones alone and is incomplete. Among around 180,000 clones listed, about 84% were seen once. This CDR3 spans 13 amino acids. V gave up 3 bases and J gave up 3 bases, with 11 bases separating them. Germline CDR1 GTSNPN, CDR2 SVGIG (reference sequence). This clone showed up many times. This chain connects TRBV30 to TRBJ1-1, with D possibly TRBD1 on 5 matching bases. The source is a human donor in a cohort sampled during active COVID-19. Material: peripheral blood. Here the CDR3 DNA reads TGTGCCTGGAGCGTTCAAGGGGACACTGAAGCTTTCTTT. Its protein is CAWSVQGDTEAFF. The whole variable domain, filled in from reference TRBV30 and TRBJ1-1, reads SQTIHQWPATLVQPVGSPLSLECTVEGTSNPNLYWYRQAAGRGLQLLFYSVGIGQISSEVPQNLSASRPQDRQFILSSKKLLLSDSGFYLCAWSVQGDTEAFFGQGTRLTVV.